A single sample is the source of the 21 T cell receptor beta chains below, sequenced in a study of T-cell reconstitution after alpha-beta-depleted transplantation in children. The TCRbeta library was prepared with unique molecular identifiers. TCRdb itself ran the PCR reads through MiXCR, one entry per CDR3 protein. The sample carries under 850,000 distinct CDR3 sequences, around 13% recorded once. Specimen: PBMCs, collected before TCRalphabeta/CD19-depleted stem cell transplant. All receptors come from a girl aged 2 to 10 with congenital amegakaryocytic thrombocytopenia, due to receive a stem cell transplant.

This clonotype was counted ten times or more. The CDR3 DNA reads as TGTGCCAGCAGATCTGCGCCGGATACGCAGTATTTT. Amino acid sequence: CASRSAPDTQYF. V is TRBV11-2 and J is TRBJ2-3; no definite D call. Trimming cost V 6 bases and J 6 bases, with 10 bases left between them. This CDR3 is 12 amino acids long. Germline V gene data show CDR1 as SGHAT and CDR2 as FQNNGV.

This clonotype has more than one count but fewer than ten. CDR3 residues: CASSLIAMAEQYF. CDR3 nucleotides: TGTGCCAGCAGCTTGATAGCGATGGCCGAGCAGTACTTC. The chain employs TRBV5-6 and TRBJ2-7, with D tentatively TRBD2 (5 bases). This CDR3 is built from 13 residues. V was trimmed by 1 base and J by 6 bases, leaving 11 bases between them. Germline V CDR1 and CDR2: SGHDT, YYEEEE.

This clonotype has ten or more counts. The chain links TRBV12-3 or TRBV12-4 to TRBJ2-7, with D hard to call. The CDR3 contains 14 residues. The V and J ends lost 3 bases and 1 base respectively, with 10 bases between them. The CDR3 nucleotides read TGTGCCAGCAGTTTCCGAGGCTATTCCTACGAGCAGTACTTC. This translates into CASSFRGYSYEQYF.

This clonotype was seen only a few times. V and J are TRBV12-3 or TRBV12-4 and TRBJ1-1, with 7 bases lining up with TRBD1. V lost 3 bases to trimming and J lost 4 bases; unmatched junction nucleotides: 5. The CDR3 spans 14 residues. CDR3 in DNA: TGTGCCAGCAGTTTTCAGGCAGGGGGCACTGAAGCTTTCTTT. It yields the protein CASSFQAGGTEAFF.

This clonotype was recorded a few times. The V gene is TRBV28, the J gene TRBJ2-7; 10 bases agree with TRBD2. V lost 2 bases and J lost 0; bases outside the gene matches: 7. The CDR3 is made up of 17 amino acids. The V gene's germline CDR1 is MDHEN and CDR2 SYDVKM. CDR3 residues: CASSLRRLAGTSYEQYF. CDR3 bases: TGTGCCAGCAGTTTACGCCGACTAGCGGGCACCTCCTACGAGCAGTACTTC.

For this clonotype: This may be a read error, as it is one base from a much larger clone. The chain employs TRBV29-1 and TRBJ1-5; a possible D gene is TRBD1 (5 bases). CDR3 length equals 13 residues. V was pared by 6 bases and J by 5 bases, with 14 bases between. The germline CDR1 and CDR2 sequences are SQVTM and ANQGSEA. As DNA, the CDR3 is TGCAGCGTAGGGGACCAGATTTATCAGCCCCAGCATTTT. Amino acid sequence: CSVGDQIYQPQHF.

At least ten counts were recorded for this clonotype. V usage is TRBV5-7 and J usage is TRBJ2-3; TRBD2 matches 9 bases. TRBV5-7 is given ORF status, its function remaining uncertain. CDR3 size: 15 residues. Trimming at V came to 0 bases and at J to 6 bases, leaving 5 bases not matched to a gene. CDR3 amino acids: CASSLALAGTDTQYF. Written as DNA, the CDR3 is TGTGCCAGCAGCTTGGCTCTAGCGGGAACGGATACGCAGTATTTT.

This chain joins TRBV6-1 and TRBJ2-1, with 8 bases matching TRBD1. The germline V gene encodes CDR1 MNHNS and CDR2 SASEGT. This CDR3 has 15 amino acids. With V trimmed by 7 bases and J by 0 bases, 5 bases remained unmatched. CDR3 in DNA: TGTGCCAGCACCAGTACAGGGGGCTCCTACAATGAGCAGTTCTTC. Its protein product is CASTSTGGSYNEQFF.

CDR3 residues: CASSFNSPQETQYF. For the CDR3, the DNA is TGTGCCAGCAGTTTTAACAGTCCCCAAGAGACCCAGTACTTC. The genes are TRBV28 and TRBJ2-5; D gene uncertain. CDR1 MDHEN and CDR2 SYDVKM come from the germline V gene. The CDR3 consists of 14 residues. The V and J ends lost 3 bases and 1 base respectively, with 9 bases between them.

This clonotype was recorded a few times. The CDR3 protein is CASSLSGQITGELFF. For the CDR3, the DNA is TGCGCCAGCAGCTTGAGCGGGCAGATCACCGGGGAGCTGTTTTTT. The rearrangement uses TRBV5-1 and TRBJ2-2; tentative D call: TRBD2 (6 bases). V was shortened by 1 base and J by 4 bases, with 11 bases between the two germline ends. Germline V gene sequence: CDR1 SGHRS, CDR2 YFSETQ. The CDR3 is 15 amino acids.

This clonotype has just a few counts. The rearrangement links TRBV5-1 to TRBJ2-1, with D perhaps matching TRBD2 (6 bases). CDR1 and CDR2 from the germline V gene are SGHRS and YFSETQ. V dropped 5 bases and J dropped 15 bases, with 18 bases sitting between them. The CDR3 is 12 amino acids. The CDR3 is CASSPGSGRRFF. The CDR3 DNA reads TGCGCCAGCAGTCCTGGGTCCGGGAGAAGGTTCTTC.

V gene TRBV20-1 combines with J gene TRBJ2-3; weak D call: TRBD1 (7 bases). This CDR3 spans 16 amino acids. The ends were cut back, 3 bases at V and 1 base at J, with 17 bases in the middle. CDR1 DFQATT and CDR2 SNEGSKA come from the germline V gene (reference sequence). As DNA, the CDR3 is TGCAGTGCTAGCAGGGGGGCGAAGGTTGGCACAGATACGCAGTATTTT. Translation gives CSASRGAKVGTDTQYF.

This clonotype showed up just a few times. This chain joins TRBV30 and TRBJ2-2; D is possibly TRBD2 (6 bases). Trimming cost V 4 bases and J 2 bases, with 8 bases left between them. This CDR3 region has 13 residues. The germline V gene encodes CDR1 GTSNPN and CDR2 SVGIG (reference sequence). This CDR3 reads CAWNGGNTGELFF. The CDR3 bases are TGTGCCTGGAACGGGGGTAACACCGGGGAGCTGTTTTTT.

CDR3 coding DNA: TGTGCCAGCAGCTTAGCCTCCGGGGGAGGAACCTACGAGCAGTACTTC. Translated, it gives CASSLASGGGTYEQYF. The chain carries TRBV7-6 and TRBJ2-7; tentatively, D is TRBD2 (6 bases). Deletions cut 0 bases from V and 2 bases from J, with 14 bases between. Germline V gene data show CDR1 as SGHVS and CDR2 as FNYEAQ. The CDR3 loop spans 16 amino acids.

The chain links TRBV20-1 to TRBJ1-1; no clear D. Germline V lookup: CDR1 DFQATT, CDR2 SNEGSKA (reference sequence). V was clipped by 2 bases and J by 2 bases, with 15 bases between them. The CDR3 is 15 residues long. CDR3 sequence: CSARSRQTINTEAFF. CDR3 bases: TGCAGTGCTAGAAGTCGGCAGACGATAAACACTGAAGCTTTCTTT.

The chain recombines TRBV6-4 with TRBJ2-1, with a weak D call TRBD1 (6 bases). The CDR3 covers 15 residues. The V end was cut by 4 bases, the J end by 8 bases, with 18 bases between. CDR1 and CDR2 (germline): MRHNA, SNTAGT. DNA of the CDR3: TGTGCCAGCAGTGTTGCAGGGGATGGTTCGGATGAGCAGTTCTTC. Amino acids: CASSVAGDGSDEQFF.

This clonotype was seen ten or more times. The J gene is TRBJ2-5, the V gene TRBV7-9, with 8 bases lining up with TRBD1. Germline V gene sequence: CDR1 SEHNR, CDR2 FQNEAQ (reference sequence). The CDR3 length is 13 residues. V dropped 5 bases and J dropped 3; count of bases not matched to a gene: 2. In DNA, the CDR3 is TGTGCCAGCAGCGTGGGACAGGAAGAGACCCAGTACTTC. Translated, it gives CASSVGQEETQYF.

CDR3 coding DNA: TGTGCCTGGAGTGTTGGGGGCGTTTCAGATACGCAGTATTTT. Translation: CAWSVGGVSDTQYF. This sequence joins TRBV30 and TRBJ2-3; D is perhaps TRBD1 (6 bases). Germline CDR1 reads GTSNPN; CDR2 reads SVGIG (reference sequence). V was pared by 0 bases and J by 4 bases, with 11 bases between. The CDR3 consists of 14 residues.

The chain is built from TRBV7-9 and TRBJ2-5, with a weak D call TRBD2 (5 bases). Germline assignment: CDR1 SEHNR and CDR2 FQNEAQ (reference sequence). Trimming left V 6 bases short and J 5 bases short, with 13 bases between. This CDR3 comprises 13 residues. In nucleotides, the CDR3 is TGTGCCAGCAGTCCTCCGGGGATGGAGACCCAGTACTTC. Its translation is CASSPPGMETQYF.

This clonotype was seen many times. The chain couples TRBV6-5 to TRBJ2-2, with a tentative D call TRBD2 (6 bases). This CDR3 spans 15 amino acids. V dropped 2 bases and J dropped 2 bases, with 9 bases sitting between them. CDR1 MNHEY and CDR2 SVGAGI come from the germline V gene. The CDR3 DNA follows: TGTGCCAGCAGTTACCAGACTAGTAACACCGGGGAGCTGTTTTTT. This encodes CASSYQTSNTGELFF.

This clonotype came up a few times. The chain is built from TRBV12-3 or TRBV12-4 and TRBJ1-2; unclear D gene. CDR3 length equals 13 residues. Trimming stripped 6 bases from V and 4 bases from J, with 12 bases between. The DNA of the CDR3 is TGTGCCAGCAGCCCCCGGATCTCCTATGGCTACACCTTC. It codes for CASSPRISYGYTF.